Below, one TCR beta chain is given with its context. Its matching antigen is unknown. The data are from a study of beta chain features in type 1 diabetes. Study-wide points: All four CD4+ subsets from Type 1 diabetes patients carried moderately but significantly shorter TCRB CDR3s.

Sorted CD4+ subsets: naive, central memory, regulatory, stem cell-like memory (CD45RO/CCR7/CD25/CD127/CD95/CD27 panel). TCRB transcripts that were expressed got sequenced, as all of the isolated RNA had been reverse transcribed. TCRdb's copy holds only in-frame clones and misses some; the assay was immunoSEQ multiplex PCR. Of more than 200,000 clones in the sample, 15% to 20% were seen once. The receptor was isolated from a man aged 30-40 years with type 1 diabetes. Specimen: naive CD4+ T cells from blood.

The CDR3 is CATSRPDSTEAFF. The DNA for the CDR3 is TGTGCCACCAGCAGACCCGACAGCACTGAAGCTTTCTTT. The chain is built from TRBV15 and TRBJ1-1, with D possibly TRBD1 on 5 matching bases. The ends were cut back, 2 bases at V and 4 bases at J, with 8 bases in the middle. Germline CDR1 is LNHNV and CDR2 is YYDKDF (reference sequence). The CDR3 is 13 amino acids.